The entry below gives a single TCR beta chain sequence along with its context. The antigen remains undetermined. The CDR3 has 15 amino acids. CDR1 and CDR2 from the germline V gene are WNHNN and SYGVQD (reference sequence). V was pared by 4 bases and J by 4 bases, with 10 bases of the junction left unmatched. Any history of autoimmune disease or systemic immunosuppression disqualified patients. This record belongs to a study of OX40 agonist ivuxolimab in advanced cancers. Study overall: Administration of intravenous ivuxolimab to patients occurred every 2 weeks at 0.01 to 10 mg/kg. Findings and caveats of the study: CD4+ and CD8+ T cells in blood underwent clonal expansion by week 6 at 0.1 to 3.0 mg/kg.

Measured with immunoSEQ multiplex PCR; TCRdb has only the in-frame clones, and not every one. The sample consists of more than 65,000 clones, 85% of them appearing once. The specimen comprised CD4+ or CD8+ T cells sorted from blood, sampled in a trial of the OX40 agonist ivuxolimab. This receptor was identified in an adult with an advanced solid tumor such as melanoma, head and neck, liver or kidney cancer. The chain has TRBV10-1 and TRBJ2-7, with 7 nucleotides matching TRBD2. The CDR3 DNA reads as TGCGCCAGCAGTGGCACTCGGGGAGGGGTGTACGAGCAGTACTTC. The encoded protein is CASSGTRGGVYEQYF.